One and the same sample provided the 29 T cell receptor beta chains below, sequenced in a study of response to subunit inactivated influenza vaccine. TCRdb redid the calling of the RT-PCR reads with MiXCR, one entry per CDR3 protein. The data contain about 540,000 distinct CDR3 sequences, roughly 25% of them singletons. This same sample was also taken into another study, of T cells expressing NK-cell markers. That source adds: TCR beta libraries carry UMIs added by 5'RACE template switching.

The sequenced sample was CD4+ T cells sorted from PBMCs, obtained less than 13 days after vaccination. All receptors come from a man aged 50 to 59 who received an inactivated influenza vaccine.

This rearrangement joins TRBV5-5 to TRBJ2-1; a possible D gene is TRBD2 (5 bases). From germline, CDR1 is SGHKS and CDR2 YYEKEE (reference sequence). The V and J ends lost 7 bases and 5 bases respectively, with 13 bases between them. The CDR3 is 13 amino acids. Here the CDR3 DNA reads TGTGCCAGCCGGGTGGTGGGAGACAATGAGCAGTTCTTC. It encodes CASRVVGDNEQFF.

V and J are TRBV4-3 and TRBJ2-5; D is possibly TRBD1 or TRBD2 (5 bases each). Looked up from germline, CDR1 is LGHNA and CDR2 is YSLEER. The CDR3 is made up of 17 amino acids. Trimming cost V 0 bases and J 4 bases, with 18 bases left between them. CDR3 in DNA: TGCGCCAGCAGCCAAGAGTATACCCCCCAGGGAGCAGAGACCCAGTACTTC. It codes for CASSQEYTPQGAETQYF.

This clonotype showed up just a few times. The CDR3 DNA reads as TGCAGTGCTAGAGACCCCTGGGCCGAAAAACTGTTTTTT. It translates to CSARDPWAEKLFF. The gene calls are TRBV20-1 and TRBJ1-4; D unresolved. Germline CDR1 is DFQATT and CDR2 is SNEGSKA (reference sequence). CDR3 size: 13 residues. With 0 bases removed from V and 8 bases from J, the gap between germline ends came to 10 bases.

CDR3 sequence: CASSLSIGTPSYEQYF. The CDR3 DNA reads TGTGCCAGCAGTTTATCCATCGGGACGCCTTCCTACGAGCAGTACTTC. The V and J genes are TRBV27 and TRBJ2-7, with D possibly being TRBD1 or TRBD2 (5 bases each). Per germline, CDR1 MNHEY and CDR2 SMNVEV (reference sequence). V lost 0 bases and J 1 base, leaving 13 bases between the germline ends. CDR3 length: 16 amino acids.

The V and J genes are TRBV10-2 and TRBJ1-5; maybe TRBD1 (5 bases). V lost 0 bases and J lost 3, with 21 bases in between. The CDR3 runs 19 residues. Germline-derived CDR1 and CDR2 are WSHSY and SAAADI. CDR3 DNA sequence: TGCGCCAGCAGTGAGTCGAATTTCCCGGGGGGTATCAACAATCAGCCCCAGCATTTT. It codes for CASSESNFPGGINNQPQHF.

This clonotype was counted between two and nine times. V is TRBV5-1 and J is TRBJ2-1, with TRBD2 identical over 14 bases. With 3 bases clipped from V and 7 bases from J, the junction kept 6 bases outside the gene matches. The germline V gene has CDR1 SGHRS and CDR2 YFSETQ. The CDR3 is made up of 16 amino acids. The CDR3 DNA follows: TGCGCCAGCAGCTCGGGACTAGCGGGAGTGGGAAATGAGCAGTTCTTC. Its translation is CASSSGLAGVGNEQFF.

In this sample, this clonotype turned up a few times. The gene calls are TRBV20-1 and TRBJ2-1, with 10 bases matching TRBD2. This CDR3 has 14 residues. Germline V lookup: CDR1 DFQATT, CDR2 SNEGSKA (reference sequence). V dropped 7 bases and J dropped 7; count of bases not matched to a gene: 10. The CDR3: CSVPSGRGGNEQFF. CDR3 coding DNA: TGCAGTGTACCGAGCGGGAGGGGCGGGAATGAGCAGTTCTTC.

There are many counts of this clonotype. CDR3 coding DNA: TGCGCCAGCAGCGTGGGGACTAACCAAGAGACCCAGTACTTC. Residues: CASSVGTNQETQYF. The chain couples TRBV5-1 to TRBJ2-5; 7 bases are shared with TRBD2. This CDR3 is built from 14 residues. CDR1 is SGHRS and CDR2 is YFSETQ in the germline V gene. The V segment lost 4 bases and the J segment 0 bases; nucleotides outside the gene matches: 3.

This clonotype was seen more than once but under ten times. The CDR3 reads CASSFNSGKETQYF. For the CDR3, the DNA is TGTGCCAGCAGCTTCAATAGCGGAAAAGAGACCCAGTACTTC. This chain connects TRBV7-2 to TRBJ2-5; the D gene is possibly TRBD2 (6 bases). This CDR3 is 14 amino acids long. Deletions cut 3 bases from V and 3 bases from J, with 11 bases between. Germline V gene sequence: CDR1 SGHTA, CDR2 FQGNSA.

This chain uses TRBV29-1 with TRBJ2-1; TRBD2 might be the D (5 bases). CDR3 length: 13 residues. Germline V CDR1 and CDR2: SQVTM, ANQGSEA. V lost 3 bases to trimming and J lost 4 bases, with 10 bases between them. The CDR3 sequence: CSVERVRYNEQFF. CDR3 bases: TGCAGCGTTGAGAGGGTTCGGTACAATGAGCAGTTCTTC.

This clonotype was counted only a few times. The chain carries TRBV12-3 or TRBV12-4 and TRBJ1-5; D call uncertain. There are 15 residues in the CDR3. The V gene lost 3 bases and the J gene lost 2 bases, with 11 bases spanning the gap. The CDR3 is CASSFGAWGNQPQHF. The CDR3 DNA follows: TGTGCCAGCAGTTTCGGAGCGTGGGGCAATCAGCCCCAGCATTTT.

This clonotype showed up just a few times. The chain combines TRBV7-9 with TRBJ1-2; 10 nucleotides agree with TRBD1. The CDR3 consists of 15 residues. Germline CDR1 and CDR2: SEHNR and FQNEAQ (reference sequence). V lost 5 bases to trimming and J lost 6 bases; unmatched junction nucleotides: 9. This CDR3 is CASSPQGQGIHGYTF. The CDR3, as DNA: TGTGCCAGCAGCCCTCAGGGACAGGGGATACATGGCTACACCTTC.

This rearrangement joins TRBV11-2 to TRBJ1-2, with 7 nucleotides matching TRBD1. Germline V lookup: CDR1 SGHAT, CDR2 FQNNGV. After removal of 4 bases from V and 4 bases from J, the junction contained 9 bases not matched to a gene. This CDR3 spans 15 amino acids. The CDR3 sequence is CASSSTATGVYGYTF. The CDR3, as DNA: TGTGCCAGCAGCTCGACCGCTACAGGGGTCTATGGCTACACCTTC.

This chain joins TRBV20-1 and TRBJ2-3; 10 positions match TRBD2. J gave up 4 bases and V 1 base, and 2 bases lay outside the gene matches. Germline V lookup: CDR1 DFQATT, CDR2 SNEGSKA (reference sequence). This CDR3 is 14 amino acids long. DNA of the CDR3: TGCAGTGCTAGAGCAGCGGGAGGGGCAGATACGCAGTATTTT. It yields the protein CSARAAGGADTQYF.

This clonotype has a handful of counts. This sequence joins TRBV20-1 and TRBJ2-4; the D gene is possibly TRBD1 (5 bases). The CDR3 loop spans 15 amino acids. Germline assignment: CDR1 DFQATT and CDR2 SNEGSKA (reference sequence). V lost 3 bases and J lost 0, with 12 bases in between. The CDR3 protein is CSARDNLLAKNIQYF. The CDR3 DNA is TGCAGTGCTAGGGACAACTTGCTAGCCAAAAACATTCAGTACTTC.

The V call is TRBV5-1, the J call TRBJ2-2; D is unclear. Germline assignment: CDR1 SGHRS and CDR2 YFSETQ. Trimming removed 7 bases from V and 8 bases from J, with 9 bases in between. The CDR3 covers 11 residues. The CDR3: CASRYLGELFF. DNA for the CDR3: TGCGCCAGCCGCTACTTGGGGGAGCTGTTTTTT.

The rearrangement joins TRBV20-1 to TRBJ2-3; D remains ambiguous. The length of the CDR3 is 14 residues. Trimming left V 5 bases short and J 2 bases short, with 14 bases between. The germline V gene has CDR1 DFQATT and CDR2 SNEGSKA (reference sequence). The CDR3 protein is CSAQSDRSTDTQYF. The CDR3 DNA is TGCAGTGCTCAGAGCGACCGATCCACAGATACGCAGTATTTT.

This clonotype occurred many times. The chain combines TRBV4-2 with TRBJ2-2; D is possibly TRBD1 (6 bases). The CDR3 sequence is 16 residues long. The V and J ends lost 4 bases and 5 bases respectively, with 17 bases between them. CDR1 LGHNA and CDR2 YNFKEQ come from the germline V gene. Here the CDR3 DNA reads TGTGCCAGCAGCCTCTACCGACAGGCCGAAACCGGGGAGCTGTTTTTT. As protein: CASSLYRQAETGELFF.

The chain couples TRBV7-2 to TRBJ2-4, with a possible D match to TRBD1 (6 bases). V lost 5 bases and J lost 3, with 11 bases in between. Germline V lookup: CDR1 SGHTA, CDR2 FQGNSA. This CDR3 spans 14 amino acids. Here the CDR3 DNA reads TGTGCCAGCAGCCCGGGACAACTCAAAAACATTCAGTACTTC. Translated, it gives CASSPGQLKNIQYF.

The chain has TRBV28 and TRBJ2-7; 7 bases align to TRBD2. Per the germline V gene, CDR1 is MDHEN and CDR2 is SYDVKM. CDR3 length equals 13 residues. This CDR3 reads CGVVTSRSYEQYF. As DNA, the CDR3 is TGTGGGGTGGTGACTAGCCGGTCCTACGAGCAGTACTTC.

This clonotype was recorded a few times. This chain links TRBV20-1 with TRBJ1-6; no firm D call. The V gene lost 0 bases and the J gene lost 8 bases, with 8 bases spanning the gap. Germline CDR1 reads DFQATT; CDR2 reads SNEGSKA (reference sequence). The CDR3 runs 13 residues. In nucleotides, the CDR3 is TGCAGTGCTAGAGATCTAGAGGATTCACCCCTCCACTTT. It codes for CSARDLEDSPLHF.

Only a few counts were recorded for this clonotype. V gene TRBV20-1 combines with J gene TRBJ2-1, with 7 bases fitting TRBD2. Trimming removed 2 bases from V and 16 bases from J; junction bases left unmatched: 11. The CDR3 covers 12 residues. The germline V gene has CDR1 DFQATT and CDR2 SNEGSKA (reference sequence). In DNA, the CDR3 is TGCAGTGCTAGACTAGCGGCCCCCCTCCCCTTCTTC. Protein sequence: CSARLAAPLPFF.

This clonotype was picked up many times. The chain combines TRBV9 with TRBJ2-5; TRBD2 is a possible D gene (6 bases). V was clipped by 0 bases and J by 0 bases, with 9 bases between them. The length of the CDR3 is 15 residues. Germline loops: CDR1 SGDLS, CDR2 YYNGEE. The CDR3 nucleotides read TGTGCCAGCAGCGTAGCGGGAGTAAACCAAGAGACCCAGTACTTC. Translation: CASSVAGVNQETQYF. The full variable domain, its missing parts supplied by reference TRBV9 and TRBJ2-5, is DSGVTQTPKHLITATGQRVTLRCSPRSGDLSVYWYQQSLDQGLQFLIQYYNGEERAKGNILERFSAQQFPDLHSELNLSSLELGDSALYFCASSVAGVNQETQYFGPGTRLLVL.

This CDR3 reads CASSSTGGLGGTQYF. The CDR3 nucleotides read TGTGCCAGCAGTTCGACAGGGGGCTTAGGTGGGACCCAGTACTTC. The rearrangement joins TRBV12-3 or TRBV12-4 to TRBJ2-5; TRBD1 aligns across 10 bases. The CDR3 is 15 amino acids. The V and J ends lost 4 bases and 7 bases, in that order; junction bases with no gene match: 9.

This clonotype has ten or more counts. The chain carries TRBV29-1 and TRBJ2-7; 7 positions match TRBD1. The CDR3 has 12 amino acids. V lost 7 bases and J lost 5; bases outside the gene matches: 8. CDR1 is SQVTM and CDR2 is ANQGSEA in the germline V gene. This CDR3 reads CSAPGQTNEQYF. The CDR3 nucleotides read TGCAGCGCACCGGGACAGACGAACGAGCAGTACTTC.

V and J are TRBV29-1 and TRBJ1-1; 9 bases align to TRBD1. This CDR3 is built from 12 residues. Germline values: CDR1 SQVTM, CDR2 ANQGSEA. Unmatched junction bases numbered 8, after V lost 4 bases and J lost 11 bases. The CDR3, as DNA: TGCAGCGTTGTGGGACAGGGTCGGGAGGCTTTCTTT. As protein: CSVVGQGREAFF.

The genes are TRBV9 and TRBJ2-7, with D possibly TRBD1 on 6 matching bases. The CDR3 is made up of 14 amino acids. The V end was cut by 0 bases, the J end by 2 bases, with 9 bases between. Germline CDR1 and CDR2: SGDLS and YYNGEE. The CDR3 reads CASSVEAGAYEQYF. CDR3 in DNA: TGTGCCAGCAGCGTAGAGGCAGGGGCCTACGAGCAGTACTTC.

This clonotype was found a few times. The chain employs TRBV7-2 and TRBJ2-6, with D unclear. The V gene lost 5 bases and the J gene lost 0 bases, with 8 bases spanning the gap. The CDR3 is 15 residues long. CDR1 and CDR2 from the germline V gene are SGHTA and FQGNSA. In DNA, the CDR3 is TGTGCCAGCAGCAGACAAGTCTCTGGGGCCAACGTCCTGACTTTC. Its translation is CASSRQVSGANVLTF.

The table lists this clonotype with a few counts. This rearrangement joins TRBV29-1 to TRBJ2-5; D is uncertain. Germline-derived CDR1 and CDR2 are SQVTM and ANQGSEA. Trimming shortened V by 4 bases and J by 5 bases, and 11 bases separated the two germline ends. The CDR3 length is 12 residues. The CDR3 nucleotides read TGCAGCGTTGGAGTAGCATCGGAGACCCAGTACTTC. Protein product: CSVGVASETQYF.